These T cell receptor beta chains were read from a single sample in a study of PD-L1 blockade in urothelial cancer. Profiling relied on immunoSEQ multiplex PCR, and the TCRdb table lists in-frame clones only, not all of them. Here the sample spans 45,000 to 65,000 clones, roughly 87% being singletons. The sample here was PBMCs, taken around atezolizumab (anti-PD-L1) treatment. These receptors came from a man in his 70s with urothelial cancer. Both conserved end residues are part of each CDR3. A D gene is named only where the DNA matches it firmly.

TRBV14	.	TRBJ2-2	TGTGCCAGCAGCCAAGGTATCAACACCGGGGAGCTGTTTTTT	CASSQGINTGELFF
TRBV28	TRBD2	TRBJ2-7	TGTGCCAGCAGTTTAGGCGGGAGCTCCTACGAGCAGTACTTC	CASSLGGSSYEQYF
TRBV9	TRBD1	TRBJ2-7	TGTGCCAGCAGCGTAGGGGTAGGGGGCCTTGGGGAGCAGTACTTC	CASSVGVGGLGEQYF
TRBV5-1	TRBD1	TRBJ2-5	TGCGCCAGCAGCTTGGACAGGGGTGGGGAGACCCAGTACTTC	CASSLDRGGETQYF
TRBV19	.	TRBJ2-6	TGTGCCAGTAGTATTGCTACTCCGGGTGGGGCCAACGTCCTGACTTTC	CASSIATPGGANVLTF
TRBV10-3	.	TRBJ2-7	TGTGCCATCAGTGAGGAGCACAGTCCCTACGAGCAGTACTTC	CAISEEHSPYEQYF
TRBV10-3	.	TRBJ1-1	TGTGCCATCAGTGCCTCAGGGCAGGACACTGAAGCTTTCTTT	CAISASGQDTEAFF
TRBV10-3	.	TRBJ1-2	TGTGCCATCAGTGAGAGGGGAAGGGATGGCTACACCTTC	CAISERGRDGYTF
TRBV10-1	.	TRBJ1-1	TGCGCCAGCAGTGGTATCCGGCGGACTGAAGCTTTCTTT	CASSGIRRTEAFF
TRBV30	.	TRBJ2-1	TGTGCCTGGGCCCCAGGCCCCCGAGAGCAGTTCTTC	CAWAPGPREQFF
TRBV18	TRBD1	TRBJ2-3	TGTGCCAGCTCCCCAGCAGGGGGTTTCACAGATACGCAGTATTTT	CASSPAGGFTDTQYF